The source of this TCR beta chain is a study of persistence of HIV-infected CD4 T cells. About the study: Blood samples, up to roughly 200 mL, came from multiple time points, except two leukapheresis donors sampled once.

For this clone: As yet, its antigen is unknown.

The V end lost 2 bases, the J end lost 0 bases, and 18 bases lay between the germline ends. This CDR3 contains 17 residues. Germline V CDR1 and CDR2: SGHDT, YYEEEE. This was the immunoSEQ version 4 assay in survey mode. Only in-frame clones appear in the TCRdb table, and some are missing; sequencing was by immunoSEQ multiplex PCR. This table holds approximately 36,000 clones, about 83% found once. Cells were stimulated with overlapping HIV-1 Gag 15-mer peptides. CD40L-negative CD69-negative CD45RO-high memory CD4+ T cells were sorted as populations depleted of antigen-responding cells. This material consisted of cultured CD4+ T cells from PBMCs, taken from a patient who received antiretroviral therapy. The clonotype comes from an adult with HIV. The donor label of this sample is uncertain. The chain is built from TRBV5-6 and TRBJ2-7; D ambiguous. The CDR3 DNA sequence: TGTGCCAGCAGCTTATTTTTCGTAGGTCTGACCTCCTACGAGCAGTACTTC. Residues: CASSLFFVGLTSYEQYF.